Each of the 27 T cell receptor beta chains below was sequenced from the same sample in a study of Ad26.COV2.S vaccination and SARS-CoV-2 variants. Treatment indicated: 19 received Ad26.COV2.S at low or high dose, single or two shots; several received placebo; per-sample allocation not given. Following the first vaccine or placebo injection, samples were taken on day 63. The assay was immunoSEQ multiplex PCR, and TCRdb's table has in-frame clones only and misses some. The sample lists about 680,000 clones; 89% were seen once. Material: peripheral blood, obtained in a trial of Ad26.COV2.S vaccine versus placebo. These receptors came from a person between 18 and 65 years old who received the Ad26.COV2.S COVID-19 vaccine or a placebo.

The V call is TRBV5-4, the J call TRBJ1-2, with TRBD1 matching 7 bases. Trimming took 1 base from V and 7 from J; bases not matched to a gene: 4. Germline loops: CDR1 SGHNT, CDR2 YYREEE (reference sequence). This CDR3 region has 13 residues. CDR3 residues: CASSLWDSRGYTF. The CDR3 nucleotides are TGTGCCAGCAGCTTGTGGGACAGCCGTGGCTACACCTTC.

This chain links TRBV18 with TRBJ1-3; 8 bases are a match to TRBD1. The V segment lost 3 bases and the J segment 3 bases; nucleotides outside the gene matches: 4. This CDR3 is 15 amino acids long. Germline values: CDR1 KGHSH, CDR2 LQKENI. The CDR3 DNA follows: TGTGCCAGCTCACCGGCGACAGGGGTTGGAAACACCATATATTTT. This translates into CASSPATGVGNTIYF.

The genes are TRBV29-1 and TRBJ2-2; 8 bases line up with TRBD2. V lost 6 bases and J lost 3; bases outside the gene matches: 6. The V gene's germline CDR1 is SQVTM and CDR2 ANQGSEA. The CDR3 loop spans 14 amino acids. As DNA, the CDR3 is TGCAGCGTCCCGGGAGGGGCTTACACCGGGGAGCTGTTTTTT. This codes for CSVPGGAYTGELFF.

The chain combines TRBV7-2 with TRBJ1-2; TRBD1 is a possible D gene (5 bases). V was clipped by 5 bases and J by 1 base, with 14 bases between them. The CDR3 runs to 15 residues. From germline, CDR1 is SGHTA and CDR2 FQGNSA. As DNA, the CDR3 is TGTGCCAGCAGCGTACACGACAGTCTTAACTATGGCTACACCTTC. Its translation: CASSVHDSLNYGYTF. The full variable domain, its missing parts supplied by reference TRBV7-2 and TRBJ1-2, is GAGVSQSPSNKVTEKGKDVELRCDPISGHTALYWYRQSLGQGLEFLIYFQGNSAPDKSGLPSDRFSAERTGGSVSTLTIQRTQQEDSAVYLCASSVHDSLNYGYTFGSGTRLTVV.

The chain uses TRBV18 and TRBJ2-7; maybe TRBD2 (5 bases). The CDR3 runs to 14 residues. V lost 2 bases and J 3 bases, leaving 11 bases between the germline ends. Germline V gene sequence: CDR1 KGHSH, CDR2 LQKENI. The DNA for the CDR3 is TGTGCCAGCTCACCAGCAGCGGTGAACTACGAGCAGTACTTC. Its protein product is CASSPAAVNYEQYF.

The chain carries TRBV14 and TRBJ2-7; 8 bases are shared with TRBD2. Germline V lookup: CDR1 SGHDN, CDR2 FVKESK. The CDR3 spans 15 residues. The ends lost 4 bases at V and 3 bases at J; junction bases unmatched: 8. This CDR3 reads CASSPRTSRGYEQYF. As DNA, the CDR3 is TGTGCCAGCAGCCCCAGGACTAGCCGGGGCTACGAGCAGTACTTC.

CDR3 nucleotides: TGTGCCAGCAGTTTGGGGGTTAGCAATCAGCCCCAGCATTTT. This encodes CASSLGVSNQPQHF. The chain carries TRBV27 and TRBJ1-5, with a weak D call TRBD1 (5 bases). This CDR3 is 14 amino acids long. V lost 3 bases, J lost 0 bases, and 6 bases lay in between. In germline, CDR1 is MNHEY, CDR2 SMNVEV (reference sequence).

The J gene is TRBJ2-7, the V gene TRBV4-2; D unclear. Germline CDR1 is LGHNA and CDR2 is YNFKEQ. CDR3 length: 16 amino acids. Trimming stripped 0 bases from V and 0 bases from J, with 12 bases between. CDR3 loop: CASSQEIRQSSYEQYF. CDR3 sequence (DNA): TGTGCCAGCAGCCAAGAAATTAGGCAGAGCTCCTACGAGCAGTACTTC.

The chain has TRBV14 and TRBJ2-3; D remains unclear. This CDR3 comprises 16 residues. Trimming stripped 4 bases from V and 0 bases from J, with 14 bases between. Per the germline V gene, CDR1 is SGHDN and CDR2 is FVKESK. The CDR3 DNA reads as TGTGCCAGCAGCCGGGCGGATTCAGCTAGCACAGATACGCAGTATTTT. It codes for CASSRADSASTDTQYF.

The chain employs TRBV30 and TRBJ1-4; a possible D gene is TRBD1 (6 bases). V shed 2 bases and J shed 3 bases, with 16 bases lying between them. The CDR3 totals 16 residues. CDR1 and CDR2 from the germline V gene are GTSNPN and SVGIG (reference sequence). The CDR3 protein is CAWSSRGGAPNEKLFF. CDR3 DNA: TGTGCCTGGAGTTCTCGGGGGGGGGCTCCTAATGAAAAACTGTTTTTT.

V gene TRBV7-9 combines with J gene TRBJ1-3; TRBD1 might be the D (6 bases). Deletions cut 1 base from V and 4 bases from J, with 14 bases between. The CDR3 has 16 residues. Germline V lookup: CDR1 SEHNR, CDR2 FQNEAQ (reference sequence). The CDR3 sequence is CASSLVPTGNGNTIYF. The CDR3 DNA reads TGTGCCAGCAGCTTAGTCCCTACAGGGAACGGAAACACCATATATTTT.

The count of this clone is one. This chain connects TRBV4-2 to TRBJ1-5; TRBD1 might be the D (6 bases). Germline CDR1 and CDR2: LGHNA and YNFKEQ. CDR3 size: 16 residues. Trimming shortened V by 1 base and J by 0 bases, and 10 bases separated the two germline ends. For the CDR3, the DNA is TGTGCCAGCAGCCAAGTTCGGACAGTTAGCAATCAGCCCCAGCATTTT. Protein product: CASSQVRTVSNQPQHF.

The gene calls are TRBV5-4 and TRBJ2-1; D is possibly TRBD2 (6 bases). The CDR3 covers 14 residues. V lost 0 bases and J lost 8, with 12 bases in between. Germline V gene lookup returns CDR1 SGHNT and CDR2 YYREEE (reference sequence). Here the CDR3 DNA reads TGTGCCAGCAGCTTGGACACGGGGGATTATGAGCAGTTCTTC. It is translated as CASSLDTGDYEQFF.

The chain links TRBV27 to TRBJ1-5; D is perhaps TRBD1 (5 bases). Germline CDR1 is MNHEY and CDR2 is SMNVEV (reference sequence). The length of the CDR3 is 14 residues. The germline V and J ends were trimmed by 5 bases and 4 bases, with 12 bases remaining between them. CDR3 amino acids: CASSHNGGNQPQHF. In DNA, the CDR3 is TGTGCCAGCAGTCACAACGGGGGGAATCAGCCCCAGCATTTT.

The J gene is TRBJ2-7, the V gene TRBV3-1 (or the pseudogene TRBV3-2), with D perhaps given as TRBD1 or TRBD2 (7 bases each). Trimming removed 1 base from V and 2 bases from J, with 18 bases in between. Germline CDR1 is LGHDT and CDR2 is YNNKEL (reference sequence). The CDR3 contains 17 residues. CDR3 sequence (DNA): TGTGCCAGCAGCCAAGGACAGGGAGGGAATAGGCCCTACGAGCAGTACTTC. This translates into CASSQGQGGNRPYEQYF.

The rearrangement links TRBV27 to TRBJ1-2, with unresolved D. The CDR3 contains 14 residues. Germline-derived CDR1 and CDR2 are MNHEY and SMNVEV (reference sequence). Trimming removed 5 bases from V and 4 bases from J, with 14 bases in between. The CDR3 nucleotides read TGTGCCAGCAGTCCAGCCCGGAGGGCCTATGGCTACACCTTC. Amino acids: CASSPARRAYGYTF.

V gene TRBV7-2 combines with J gene TRBJ1-5, with 7 positions matching TRBD1. The CDR3 extends over 15 amino acids. Trimming cost V 0 bases and J 7 bases; bases outside gene matches: 6. From germline, CDR1 is SGHTA and CDR2 FQGNSA. CDR3 bases: TGTGCCAGCAGCTTAGCCCCGACAGGGCGGCAGCCCCAGCATTTT. Residues: CASSLAPTGRQPQHF.

The V gene is TRBV3-1 (or the pseudogene TRBV3-2), the J gene TRBJ2-7; D perhaps matches TRBD1 (5 bases). V was pared by 4 bases and J by 8 bases, with 21 bases between. The CDR3 runs 15 residues. CDR1 is LGHDT, CDR2 YNNKEL, per germline (reference sequence). CDR3 nucleotides: TGTGCCAGCAGCCCTAATGCACAGGCCCATCTTCAGCAGTACTTC. Translation: CASSPNAQAHLQQYF.

This clone occurred once. The chain joins TRBV5-1 to TRBJ1-1; perhaps TRBD1 as D (6 bases). Germline V gives CDR1 SGHRS, CDR2 YFSETQ. The CDR3 spans 15 residues. The germline V and J ends were trimmed by 0 bases and 1 base, with 10 bases remaining between them. The CDR3 region has the DNA TGCGCCAGCAGCTTGGAGGGGGAGTCGAACACTGAAGCTTTCTTT. This codes for CASSLEGESNTEAFF.

The chain is built from TRBV3-1 (or the pseudogene TRBV3-2) and TRBJ2-2, with D hard to call. Per germline, CDR1 LGHDT and CDR2 YNNKEL (reference sequence). V was trimmed by 3 bases and J by 4 bases, leaving 24 bases between them. The CDR3 is 19 residues long. The CDR3 spells CASSHYFLAEPLLTGELFF. The CDR3 DNA reads as TGTGCCAGCAGCCACTATTTTTTGGCGGAACCCTTACTCACCGGGGAGCTGTTTTTT.

The chain combines TRBV30 with TRBJ2-7; 10 bases map to TRBD1. The V gene end was trimmed by 3 bases and the J gene end by 1 base; junction bases not matched to a gene: 6. The V gene's germline CDR1 is GTSNPN and CDR2 SVGIG (reference sequence). The CDR3 length is 15 residues. As DNA, the CDR3 is TGTGCCTGGAGCCCGGGACAGGGGTCATCCTACGAGCAGTACTTC. It translates to CAWSPGQGSSYEQYF.

The chain recombines TRBV20-1 with TRBJ2-6, with D perhaps matching TRBD1 or TRBD2 (5 bases each). Germline V CDR1 and CDR2: DFQATT, SNEGSKA (reference sequence). The CDR3 totals 16 residues. V was shortened by 3 bases and J by 4 bases, with 16 bases between the two germline ends. CDR3 sequence (DNA): TGCAGTGCTAGTCTGGGGGAGTCTGCCGGGGCCAACGTCCTGACTTTC. The encoded protein is CSASLGESAGANVLTF.

As concerns this clone: One end of the junction varies from germline; a read error may be responsible. V is TRBV7-7 and J is TRBJ2-1; 13 nucleotides line up with TRBD2. Germline V CDR1 and CDR2: SSHAT, FNYEAQ (reference sequence). The CDR3 extends over 16 amino acids. The CDR3 here is CASSPGLAGALDEQFF. The CDR3 bases are TGTGCTAGCAGCCCCGGACTAGCGGGAGCCCTTGATGAGCAGTTCTTC.

The rearrangement joins TRBV30 to TRBJ2-3; D is uncertain. Germline CDR1 GTSNPN, CDR2 SVGIG (reference sequence). The germline V and J ends were trimmed by 3 bases and 3 bases, with 19 bases remaining between them. This CDR3 contains 16 residues. The CDR3 protein is CAWSASRKVGTDTQYF. The CDR3, as DNA: TGTGCCTGGAGCGCAAGCCGGAAGGTCGGGACAGATACGCAGTATTTT.

The CDR3 loop is CASSPGETVSYEQYF. The CDR3 nucleotides are TGTGCCAGCTCACCGGGAGAAACAGTCTCCTACGAGCAGTACTTC. The chain is built from TRBV18 and TRBJ2-7, with D tentatively TRBD2 (5 bases). The germline V and J ends were trimmed by 3 bases and 0 bases, with 12 bases remaining between them. The CDR3 runs to 15 residues. Germline values: CDR1 KGHSH, CDR2 LQKENI.

This chain joins TRBV30 and TRBJ2-5, with D possibly TRBD2 on 6 matching bases. V lost 1 base and J lost 2, with 11 bases in between. Germline CDR1 and CDR2: GTSNPN and SVGIG (reference sequence). This CDR3 spans 14 amino acids. The CDR3 nucleotides read TGTGCCTGGAGTGGCGGGGCACCACAAGAGACCCAGTACTTC. Its protein is CAWSGGAPQETQYF.

The rearrangement uses TRBV23-1 and TRBJ2-2, with D perhaps matching TRBD1 (6 bases). TRBV23-1 carries the ORF label, with uncertain function. CDR3 length: 17 residues. Trimming pared 3 bases from V and 3 bases from J, leaving 17 bases between. The CDR3 DNA is TGCGCCAGCAGTCATCAGTGGGCAGGGGAGCACACCGGGGAGCTGTTTTTT. This encodes CASSHQWAGEHTGELFF.